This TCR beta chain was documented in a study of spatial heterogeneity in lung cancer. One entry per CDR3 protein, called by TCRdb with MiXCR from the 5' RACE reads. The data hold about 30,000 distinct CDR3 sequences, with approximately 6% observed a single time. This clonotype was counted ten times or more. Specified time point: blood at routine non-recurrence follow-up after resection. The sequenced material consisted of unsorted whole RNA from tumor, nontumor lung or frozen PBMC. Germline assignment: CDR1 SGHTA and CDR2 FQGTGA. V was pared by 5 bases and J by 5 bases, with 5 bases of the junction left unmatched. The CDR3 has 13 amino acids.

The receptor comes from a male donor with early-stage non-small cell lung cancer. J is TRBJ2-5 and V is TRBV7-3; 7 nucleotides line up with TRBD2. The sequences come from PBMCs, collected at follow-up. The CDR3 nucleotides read TGTGCCAGCAGCAGGGGAGGGCGGGAGACCCAGTACTTC. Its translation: CASSRGGRETQYF.